This T cell receptor beta chain was recovered during a study of CD8 T cells in ankylosing spondylitis. Overall study results and limits: Matched ankylosing spondylitis synovial fluid reportedly contained a significantly enriched population of disease-linked clones. Relatively scarce in peripheral blood, disease-linked clones were CD8+.

The CDR3 runs 14 residues. Germline V lookup: CDR1 MNHNS, CDR2 SASEGT. V dropped 6 bases and J dropped 7; count of bases not matched to a gene: 6. This clonotype was seen repeatedly, ten times or more. What it binds is not known. TCRdb re-derived calls from the 5' RACE reads in MiXCR, one entry per CDR3 protein. The repertoire has a few hundred thousand distinct CDR3 sequences, about 10% of them found once; the top ten carry less than 7%. The rearrangement links TRBV6-1 to TRBJ1-4, with 9 bases aligning to TRBD1. This sequence was found in a male donor with ankylosing spondylitis or in good health (not recorded which). The sample was blood, either unsorted or a sorted T cell fraction (not recorded which). CDR3 bases: TGTGCCAGCAGGGGGACAGGGTCGGGTGAAAAACTGTTTTTT. Its protein is CASRGTGSGEKLFF.